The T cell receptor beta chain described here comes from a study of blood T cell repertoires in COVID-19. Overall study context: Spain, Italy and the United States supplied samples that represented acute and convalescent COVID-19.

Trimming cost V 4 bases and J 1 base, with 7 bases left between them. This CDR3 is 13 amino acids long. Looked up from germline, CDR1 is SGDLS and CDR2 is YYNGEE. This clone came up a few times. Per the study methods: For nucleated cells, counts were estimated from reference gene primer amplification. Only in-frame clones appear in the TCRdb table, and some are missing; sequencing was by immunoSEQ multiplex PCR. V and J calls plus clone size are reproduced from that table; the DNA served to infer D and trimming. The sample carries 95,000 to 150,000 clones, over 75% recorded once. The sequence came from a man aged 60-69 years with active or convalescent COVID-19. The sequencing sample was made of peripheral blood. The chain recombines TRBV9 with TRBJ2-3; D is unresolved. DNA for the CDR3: TGTGCCAGCAGCCCCCCGGGCACAGATACGCAGTATTTT. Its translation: CASSPPGTDTQYF.